The sequence of this T cell receptor (beta chain) was determined in a study of OX40 agonist ivuxolimab in advanced cancers. Trimming at V came to 4 bases and at J to 2 bases, leaving 5 bases not matched to a gene. Germline V gene data show CDR1 as KGHSH and CDR2 as LQKENI. This CDR3 comprises 14 residues. Repertoires were generated with immunoSEQ multiplex PCR, while TCRdb's copy carries only in-frame clones and drops some. Of 55,000 to 85,000 clones listed, just over 85% are singletons. The chain is built from TRBV18 and TRBJ2-7, with TRBD1 matching over 7 bases. This TCR derives from an adult with an advanced solid tumor such as melanoma, head and neck, liver or kidney cancer. The material was CD4+ or CD8+ T cells sorted from blood, obtained in a trial of the OX40 agonist ivuxolimab. In DNA, the CDR3 is TGTGCCAGCTCACAAAAACAGGGGCCCTACGAGCAGTACTTC. It codes for CASSQKQGPYEQYF.